This T cell receptor (beta chain) was identified in a study of cytomegalovirus exposure and HLA in healthy donors. General study results and limits: Sequencing depth across donors, presence/absence analyses assumed, was roughly uniform. It was likely that a cluster of highly shared sequence variants was a sequencing artifact. There were some V segments, including TRBV6-2 and TRBV6-3, excluded as indistinguishable.

Points on this clone: What it binds is unknown.

In the PCR, 60 Vbeta and 13 Jbeta primers were used. The method was immunoSEQ multiplex PCR; TCRdb's version includes in-frame clones alone and lacks a portion of them. The table includes approximately 280,000 clones, roughly 89% detected once. CDR3 length: 15 residues. Losses at the gene ends were 4 bases for V and 8 bases for J; bases not matched to a gene: 8. Per the germline V gene, CDR1 is SGHNT and CDR2 is YYREEE (reference sequence). Sequencing was carried out using PBMCs. The V call is TRBV5-4, the J call TRBJ2-1, with 11 bases matching TRBD2. The TCR sequence derives from a woman under 30 in good health and CMV-seronegative. This chain's CDR3 is CASSIKTSGDDEQFF. CDR3 in DNA: TGTGCCAGCAGCATAAAGACTAGCGGGGATGATGAGCAGTTCTTC.